This note documents a single TCR beta chain sequence. The antigen is unknown. This specimen comes from a study of T cells in tumors after PD-1 blockade. As for the study in general: During anti-PD-1 treatment, some patients continued daily vismodegib 150 mg.

Study-level findings and limits: Most post-therapy expanded exhausted CD8+ clones were new, undetected before treatment.

Trimming removed 1 base at V and 4 bases at J, with 13 bases between. Germline loops: CDR1 LNHNV, CDR2 YYDKDF (reference sequence). The CDR3 runs to 15 residues. The repertoire was sequenced with immunoSEQ multiplex PCR; TCRdb's copy has only in-frame clones and lacks some. This table holds about 1,700 clones, approximately 82% found once. The J gene is TRBJ2-5, the V gene TRBV15; possible D gene TRBD2, 6 bases. The sequencing used tumor tissue, collected after anti-PD-1 treatment. The receptor's source is a human donor with basal cell carcinoma. This chain's CDR3 is CATSRGLVVGETQYF. In nucleotides, the CDR3 is TGTGCCACCAGCAGAGGACTAGTGGTTGGAGAGACCCAGTACTTC.